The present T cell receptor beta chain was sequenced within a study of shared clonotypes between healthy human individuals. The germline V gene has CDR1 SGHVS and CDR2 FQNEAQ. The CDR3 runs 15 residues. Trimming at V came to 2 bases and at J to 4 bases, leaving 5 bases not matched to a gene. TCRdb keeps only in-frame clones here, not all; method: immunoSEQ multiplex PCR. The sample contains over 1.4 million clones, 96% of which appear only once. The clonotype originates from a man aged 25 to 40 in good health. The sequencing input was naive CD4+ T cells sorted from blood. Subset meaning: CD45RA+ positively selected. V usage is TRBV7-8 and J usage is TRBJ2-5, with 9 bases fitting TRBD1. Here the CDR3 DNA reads TGTGCCAGCAGCTTATCCGGGACAGGGATAGAGACCCAGTACTTC. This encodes CASSLSGTGIETQYF. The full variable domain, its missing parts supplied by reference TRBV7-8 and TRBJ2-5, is GAGVSQSPRYKVAKRGQDVALRCDPISGHVSLFWYQQALGQGPEFLTYFQNEAQLDKSGLPSDRFFAERPEGSVSTLKIQRTQQEDSAVYLCASSLSGTGIETQYFGPGTRLLVL.